Below are 24 T cell receptor beta chains sequenced from a single sample in a study of blood T cell repertoires in COVID-19. Profiled with immunoSEQ multiplex PCR; TCRdb holds only in-frame clones, not every one. The sample shows 150,000 to 200,000 clones, around 75% of them seen only once. What was sequenced was peripheral blood. The receptor set was obtained from an elderly woman with acute or convalescent COVID-19.

The J gene is TRBJ2-7, the V gene TRBV6-5; TRBD1 matches 7 bases. CDR3 length: 14 residues. The junction had 9 bases not matched to a gene; V was cut back by 10 bases and J by 0 bases. Germline loops: CDR1 MNHEY, CDR2 SVGAGI. In nucleotides, the CDR3 is TGTGCCACCGCCCCGGGACAGTACTCCTACGAGCAGTACTTC. Residues: CATAPGQYSYEQYF.

CDR3 region: CASSNHRGEMNTEAFF. The CDR3 bases are TGTGCCAGCAGCAACCACAGGGGGGAGATGAACACTGAAGCTTTCTTT. The chain is built from TRBV21-1 and TRBJ1-1; the tabulated D call, TRBD1, remains unverified against the DNA. TRBV21-1 is noted as a pseudogene. The CDR3 sequence is 16 residues long.

V gene TRBV5-1 combines with J gene TRBJ1-2; tentative D call: TRBD1 (6 bases). CDR1 SGHRS and CDR2 YFSETQ come from the germline V gene. V was cut by 9 bases and J by 3 bases, with 18 bases left in between. The CDR3 is 14 amino acids. The CDR3, as DNA: TGCGCCACCGCCCCAGACAGGCCCCACTATGGCTACACCTTC. This sequence encodes CATAPDRPHYGYTF. The complete variable domain, with remaining parts taken from reference TRBV5-1 and TRBJ1-2, reads KAGVTQTPRYLIKTRGQQVTLSCSPISGHRSVSWYQQTPGQGLQFLFEYFSETQRNKGNFPGRFSGRQFSNSRSEMNVSTLELGDSALYLCATAPDRPHYGYTFGSGTRLTVV.

This chain joins TRBV24-1 and TRBJ2-1; weak D call: TRBD2 (6 bases). Per the germline V gene, CDR1 is KGHDR and CDR2 is SFDVKD. The CDR3 is made up of 13 amino acids. V lost 3 bases to trimming and J lost 8 bases, with 10 bases between them. Written as DNA, the CDR3 is TGTGCCACCAGTGATGCGCAGCGGGATGAGCAGTTCTTC. Protein sequence: CATSDAQRDEQFF.

The chain employs TRBV19 and TRBJ2-7; 8 nucleotides align to TRBD2. J was trimmed by 0 bases and V by 2 bases; bases with no gene match: 6. The CDR3 loop spans 16 amino acids. Germline V CDR1 and CDR2: LNHDA, SQIVND (reference sequence). The CDR3 loop reads CASSISGGPSSYEQYF. CDR3 sequence (DNA): TGTGCCAGTAGTATAAGCGGGGGACCGAGCTCCTACGAGCAGTACTTC.

The rearrangement links TRBV6-1 to TRBJ1-1; D might be TRBD1 (5 bases). Germline V gene sequence: CDR1 MNHNS, CDR2 SASEGT. The CDR3 runs to 16 residues. The V end was cut by 3 bases, the J end by 3 bases, with 17 bases between. The CDR3: CASSEQPVSRDTEAFF. The CDR3, as DNA: TGTGCCAGCAGTGAGCAACCGGTCTCCAGGGACACTGAAGCTTTCTTT.

The chain uses TRBV6-5 and TRBJ2-4; D ambiguous. Germline assignment: CDR1 MNHEY and CDR2 SVGAGI. The CDR3 has 13 amino acids. Trimming shortened V by 2 bases and J by 4 bases, and 6 bases separated the two germline ends. CDR3 sequence reads: CASSYAQKNIQYF. The CDR3 bases are TGTGCCAGCAGTTACGCACAGAAAAACATTCAGTACTTC.

The V call is TRBV28, the J call TRBJ2-1; 12 bases map to TRBD2. The germline V gene has CDR1 MDHEN and CDR2 SYDVKM. Trimming removed 6 bases from V and 2 bases from J; junction bases left unmatched: 5. The CDR3 length is 16 residues. CDR3 amino acids: CASSPTSGGTYNEQFF. The CDR3 DNA reads as TGTGCCAGCAGCCCGACTAGCGGGGGTACCTACAATGAGCAGTTCTTC.

The genes are TRBV18 and TRBJ1-2, with a tentative D call TRBD1 (6 bases). Trimming pared 0 bases from V and 2 bases from J, leaving 25 bases between. The CDR3 extends over 20 amino acids. Germline loops: CDR1 KGHSH, CDR2 LQKENI. Written as DNA, the CDR3 is TGTGCCAGCTCACCACCGGCCATCAGGGTGTCGACAGGAGAAAACTATGGCTACACCTTC. This translates into CASSPPAIRVSTGENYGYTF.

The rearrangement links TRBV19 to TRBJ2-3; 10 bases are shared with TRBD2. The CDR3 is made up of 15 amino acids. The germline V gene has CDR1 LNHDA and CDR2 SQIVND (reference sequence). The trim removed 6 bases at V and 1 base at J, leaving 4 bases unmatched. The CDR3, as DNA: TGTGCCAGTAGGCGACTAGCGGGCCGCACAGATACGCAGTATTTT. Protein product: CASRRLAGRTDTQYF.

This clone turned up a few times. The chain links TRBV19 to TRBJ1-5; no clear D gene. Germline CDR1 reads LNHDA; CDR2 reads SQIVND (reference sequence). V lost 1 base to trimming and J lost 7 bases, with 5 bases between them. CDR3 length: 12 residues. The CDR3: CASSIGGQPQHF. Written as DNA, the CDR3 is TGTGCCAGTAGTATAGGCGGCCAGCCCCAGCATTTT.

This sequence joins TRBV3-1 (or the pseudogene TRBV3-2) and TRBJ2-4, with 8 bases fitting TRBD2. This CDR3 region has 14 residues. The ends lost 11 bases at V and 6 bases at J; junction bases unmatched: 12. In germline, CDR1 is LGHDT, CDR2 YNNKEL (reference sequence). CDR3 residues: CASQGRGARNIQYF. The CDR3 DNA sequence: TGTGCCTCCCAAGGGCGGGGGGCAAGAAACATTCAGTACTTC.

The rearrangement links TRBV5-1 to TRBJ1-3; D may be TRBD1 (5 bases). Per germline, CDR1 SGHRS and CDR2 YFSETQ. The V gene lost 0 bases and the J gene lost 4 bases, with 11 bases spanning the gap. The CDR3 has 15 amino acids. For the CDR3, the DNA is TGCGCCAGCAGCTTGGCCGGGGGGATCGGAAACACCATATATTTT. As protein: CASSLAGGIGNTIYF.

The rearrangement joins TRBV27 to TRBJ1-1; 9 bases align to TRBD1. V shed 7 bases and J 6 bases; nucleotides not matched to a gene: 15. CDR3 length: 16 residues. CDR1 MNHEY and CDR2 SMNVEV come from the germline V gene (reference sequence). CDR3 protein: CASTSDHRGRSAEAFF. In nucleotides, the CDR3 is TGTGCCAGCACCTCAGACCACAGGGGGCGGAGCGCTGAAGCTTTCTTT.

A note on this clone: Other DNA sequences of this sample code for an identical CDR3. This chain connects TRBV25-1 to TRBJ2-1, with D perhaps matching TRBD2 (6 bases). The CDR3 has 16 residues. The ends were cut back, 6 bases at V and 2 bases at J, with 17 bases in the middle. Germline loops: CDR1 MGHDK, CDR2 SYGVNS. The CDR3 loop reads CASSGGGSGAYNEQFF. The CDR3, as DNA: TGTGCCAGCAGCGGTGGGGGTAGCGGAGCCTACAATGAGCAGTTCTTC.

V and J are TRBV14 and TRBJ1-2; the D gene is possibly TRBD1 (6 bases). The CDR3 consists of 13 residues. Germline values: CDR1 SGHDN, CDR2 FVKESK. The germline V and J ends were trimmed by 3 bases and 4 bases, with 9 bases remaining between them. The CDR3 nucleotides are TGTGCCAGCAGCCATAGACAGGTCTATGGCTACACCTTC. Residues: CASSHRQVYGYTF.

The chain joins TRBV7-8 to TRBJ1-1; no definite D call. CDR1 is SGHVS and CDR2 is FQNEAQ in the germline V gene. V was pared by 0 bases and J by 0 bases, with 11 bases between. This CDR3 is 16 amino acids long. This CDR3 is CASSLAQRWMNTEAFF. The CDR3 region has the DNA TGTGCCAGCAGCTTAGCACAGAGATGGATGAACACTGAAGCTTTCTTT.

The chain joins TRBV5-1 to TRBJ2-7; TRBD1 is a possible D gene (7 bases). Germline CDR1 is SGHRS and CDR2 is YFSETQ. V lost 4 bases and J lost 6, with 14 bases in between. The CDR3 has 13 residues. The CDR3 region is CASSIPQGGEQYF. Written as DNA, the CDR3 is TGCGCCAGCAGCATCCCTCAGGGGGGCGAGCAGTACTTC. Full variable domain (outside the CDR3, taken from reference TRBV5-1 and TRBJ2-7): KAGVTQTPRYLIKTRGQQVTLSCSPISGHRSVSWYQQTPGQGLQFLFEYFSETQRNKGNFPGRFSGRQFSNSRSEMNVSTLELGDSALYLCASSIPQGGEQYFGPGTRLTVT.

This clone was observed a handful of times. The V call is TRBV19, the J call TRBJ1-1; TRBD1 agrees at 8 bases. V was pared by 1 base and J by 1 base, with 2 bases of the junction left unmatched. The CDR3 is made up of 15 amino acids. Germline CDR1 reads LNHDA; CDR2 reads SQIVND (reference sequence). As DNA, the CDR3 is TGTGCCAGTAGTATAGTTCAGGGGGCGAACACTGAAGCTTTCTTT. It yields the protein CASSIVQGANTEAFF.

The chain combines TRBV6-6 with TRBJ2-5; D might be TRBD2 (7 bases). Germline-derived CDR1 and CDR2 are MNHNY and SVGAGI (reference sequence). Trimming stripped 5 bases from V and 5 bases from J, with 15 bases between. This CDR3 has 14 amino acids. The CDR3 coding sequence is TGTGCCAGCAGTCCAGCGGGGACACTGGAGACCCAGTACTTC. Its protein product is CASSPAGTLETQYF.

This chain uses TRBV6-5 with TRBJ1-2; D might be TRBD1 (6 bases). V was cut by 0 bases and J by 8 bases, with 16 bases left in between. Germline CDR1 and CDR2: MNHEY and SVGAGI. This CDR3 region has 15 residues. The CDR3 is CASSYSGTHTIGYTF. The CDR3 nucleotides are TGTGCCAGCAGTTACTCAGGGACACATACTATAGGCTACACCTTC.

In this sample, this clone turned up a few times. This chain uses TRBV5-1 with TRBJ1-1; D remains unclear. The CDR3 has 12 amino acids. Trimming cost V 4 bases and J 6 bases, with 10 bases left between them. CDR1 is SGHRS, CDR2 YFSETQ, per germline. This CDR3 is CASSPTESEAFF. The CDR3 nucleotides are TGCGCCAGCAGCCCCACTGAATCTGAAGCTTTCTTT.

The rearrangement uses TRBV24-1 and TRBJ1-2; perhaps TRBD1 as D (6 bases). Trimming cost V 4 bases and J 2 bases, with 10 bases left between them. CDR1 is KGHDR, CDR2 SFDVKD, per germline. The CDR3 consists of 14 residues. The CDR3 here is CATSEPDRNYGYTF. CDR3 sequence (DNA): TGTGCCACCAGTGAACCAGACAGGAACTATGGCTACACCTTC.

The V and J genes are TRBV15 and TRBJ1-4; D is ambiguous. V shed 1 base and J shed 0 bases, with 6 bases lying between them. The CDR3 sequence is 15 residues long. The germline V gene has CDR1 LNHNV and CDR2 YYDKDF (reference sequence). The CDR3 DNA follows: TGTGCCACCAGCAGAGTAACAGCAACTAATGAAAAACTGTTTTTT. Encoded protein: CATSRVTATNEKLFF.